The 10 T cell receptor beta chains below come from one sample, sequenced in a study of blood T cell repertoires in COVID-19. Only in-frame clones appear in the TCRdb table, and some are missing; sequencing was by immunoSEQ multiplex PCR. The sample lists 100,000 to 120,000 clones; roughly 81% were seen once. The sample comprised peripheral blood. These receptors were obtained from a woman aged 70-85 years with acute or convalescent COVID-19.

The chain employs TRBV27 and TRBJ2-2; 7 bases line up with TRBD2. CDR1 is MNHEY, CDR2 SMNVEV, per germline (reference sequence). This CDR3 spans 16 amino acids. Unmatched junction bases numbered 13, after V lost 5 bases and J lost 7 bases. CDR3 bases: TGTGCCAGCAGTCCTCTCCGCGGGGGTAGGGGCGGGGAGCTGTTTTTT. Translation: CASSPLRGGRGGELFF.

The V gene is TRBV27, the J gene TRBJ2-1, with a possible D match to TRBD2 (5 bases). Per the germline V gene, CDR1 is MNHEY and CDR2 is SMNVEV (reference sequence). V dropped 8 bases and J dropped 5 bases, with 16 bases sitting between them. The CDR3 is made up of 14 amino acids. The CDR3 nucleotides read TGTGCCAGCCGACCCCAGGACTGGAACAATGAGCAGTTCTTC. Its protein product is CASRPQDWNNEQFF.

This rearrangement joins TRBV7-9 to TRBJ1-4; D unclear. The ends were cut back, 5 bases at V and 4 bases at J, with 17 bases in the middle. The CDR3 is 16 amino acids. The germline V gene encodes CDR1 SEHNR and CDR2 FQNEAQ (reference sequence). The CDR3 DNA reads as TGTGCCAGCAGCGCCCGACAACTCGGCCTTAATGAAAAACTGTTTTTT. Translated: CASSARQLGLNEKLFF.

The V call is TRBV7-2, the J call TRBJ2-7; 7 bases match TRBD1. The trim removed 5 bases at V and 2 bases at J, leaving 6 bases unmatched. This CDR3 comprises 14 residues. Per the germline V gene, CDR1 is SGHTA and CDR2 is FQGNSA. The CDR3 sequence: CASSTHRGPYEQYF. The CDR3 nucleotides read TGTGCCAGCAGCACTCACAGGGGTCCCTACGAGCAGTACTTC.

This clone has only a few counts. This rearrangement joins TRBV7-2 to TRBJ2-3; 8 nucleotides line up with TRBD2. The germline V gene has CDR1 SGHTA and CDR2 FQGNSA. The CDR3 consists of 15 residues. V was pared by 3 bases and J by 2 bases, with 4 bases of the junction left unmatched. The CDR3 bases are TGTGCCAGCAGCTTCGGGGGGGAACCCACAGATACGCAGTATTTT. Its translation is CASSFGGEPTDTQYF.

This clone was found a few times. CDR3 loop: CASSLWSKNTEAFF. The CDR3 region has the DNA TGTGCCAGCAGTTTATGGTCTAAGAACACTGAAGCTTTCTTT. This sequence joins TRBV28 and TRBJ1-1; no clear D gene. In germline, CDR1 is MDHEN, CDR2 SYDVKM. Trimming left V 0 bases short and J 1 base short, with 6 bases between. The CDR3 spans 14 residues.

The J gene is TRBJ1-6, the V gene TRBV11-2, with a possible D match to TRBD1 (6 bases). The V end lost 5 bases, the J end lost 7 bases, and 12 bases lay between the germline ends. This CDR3 is built from 14 residues. Germline CDR1 is SGHAT and CDR2 is FQNNGV. This CDR3 reads CASSRRTANSPLHF. The CDR3 nucleotides are TGTGCCAGCAGCCGAAGGACAGCCAATTCACCCCTCCACTTT.

This rearrangement joins TRBV27 to TRBJ2-5; no clear D. This CDR3 has 14 residues. Trimming removed 0 bases at V and 2 bases at J, with 7 bases between. The germline V gene encodes CDR1 MNHEY and CDR2 SMNVEV (reference sequence). This chain's CDR3 is CASSLSPYQETQYF. In DNA, the CDR3 is TGTGCCAGCAGTTTATCCCCCTATCAAGAGACCCAGTACTTC.

The rearrangement joins TRBV2 to TRBJ1-3, with a weak D call TRBD1 (6 bases). Germline CDR1 is SNHLY and CDR2 is FYNNEI. The V end was cut by 0 bases, the J end by 3 bases, with 12 bases between. The CDR3 contains 16 residues. Here the CDR3 reads CASSEAPGVDGNTIYF. The CDR3 coding sequence is TGTGCCAGCAGTGAAGCACCAGGGGTCGATGGAAACACCATATATTTT.

The chain recombines TRBV5-6 with TRBJ2-2; D is unclear. Germline CDR1 SGHDT, CDR2 YYEEEE. Trimming removed 4 bases from V and 4 bases from J, with 8 bases in between. This CDR3 region has 13 residues. CDR3 DNA sequence: TGTGCCAGCAGCGACTTGACCACCGGGGAGCTGTTTTTT. Translating it yields CASSDLTTGELFF.